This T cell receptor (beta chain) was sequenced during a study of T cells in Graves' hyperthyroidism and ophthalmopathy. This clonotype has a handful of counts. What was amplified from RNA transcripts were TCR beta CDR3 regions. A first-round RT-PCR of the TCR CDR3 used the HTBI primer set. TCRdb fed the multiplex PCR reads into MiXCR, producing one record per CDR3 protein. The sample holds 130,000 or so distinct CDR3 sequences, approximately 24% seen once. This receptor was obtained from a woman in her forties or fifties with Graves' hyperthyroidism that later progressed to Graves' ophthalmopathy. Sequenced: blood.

CDR3 protein: CASRIKDRVYGYTF. CDR3 DNA sequence: TGTGCCAGCAGGATAAAGGACAGGGTCTATGGCTACACCTTC. V gene TRBV7-9 combines with J gene TRBJ1-2, with 8 bases fitting TRBD1. V was pared by 6 bases and J by 4 bases, with 7 bases of the junction left unmatched. Germline-derived CDR1 and CDR2 are SEHNR and FQNEAQ (reference sequence). This CDR3 is 14 amino acids long.